What follows is one TCR beta chain and its context. Its antigen is currently unknown. This specimen belongs to a study of T cells in Graves' hyperthyroidism and ophthalmopathy. The diagnostic basis comprised clinical symptoms, serum thyroxine and TRAb, thyroid ultrasound and orbital computed tomography. Approximately 9.3 ml of fresh peripheral blood supplied the PBMCs. CDR1 and CDR2 (germline): MDHEN, SYDVKM. There are 14 residues in the CDR3. The V segment lost 5 bases and the J segment 6 bases; nucleotides outside the gene matches: 7. General observations from the study: In the blood, most expanded thyroid clonotypes above 0.001 appeared as well.

Using RNA transcripts as the source, TCR beta CDR3 regions were amplified. HTBI primers were employed in a first-round RT-PCR of the TCR CDR3. TCRdb reprocessed the multiplex PCR reads via MiXCR and lists one record per CDR3 protein. The data contain 490,000 or so distinct CDR3 sequences, 15% to 20% of them singletons. The TCR was taken from a woman in her twenties or thirties with Graves' ophthalmopathy. Sequencing input: blood. This chain joins TRBV28 and TRBJ2-7; 10 positions match TRBD1. The DNA of the CDR3 is TGTGCCAGCAGTCTAGGGACAGGGGAGACCGAGCAGTACTTC. Its translation is CASSLGTGETEQYF.